The table lists the clone carrying this T cell receptor beta chain with a count of one. As yet, its antigen is unknown. This CDR3 has 13 amino acids. Trimming removed 6 bases from V and 4 bases from J, with 9 bases in between. Per the germline V gene, CDR1 is LGHNT and CDR2 is FRNRAP. The sample comes from a study of shared clonotypes between healthy human individuals. Study results and limitations: Naive subsets usually exceeded memory subsets in estimated richness.

The material for each subset, its genomic DNA, was split evenly across several immunoSEQ plates. As processed by the authors: ImmunoSEQ junction-only sequences lacked quality scores, so their filtering differed. Data came from immunoSEQ multiplex PCR; TCRdb stores just in-frame clones and leaves some out. D and trimming were read from the DNA, whereas the V and J calls and clone size are those reported in that table. The sample consists of about 2 million clones, approximately 95% of them appearing once. The sample was naive CD4+ T cells sorted from blood. Indicated subset: CD45RA+ positively selected. The chain has TRBV12-5 and TRBJ2-2; D remains ambiguous. The receptor comes from a man younger than 35 in good health. This CDR3 is CASGKSGTGELFF. CDR3 nucleotides: TGTGCTAGTGGAAAGTCCGGCACCGGGGAGCTGTTTTTT.